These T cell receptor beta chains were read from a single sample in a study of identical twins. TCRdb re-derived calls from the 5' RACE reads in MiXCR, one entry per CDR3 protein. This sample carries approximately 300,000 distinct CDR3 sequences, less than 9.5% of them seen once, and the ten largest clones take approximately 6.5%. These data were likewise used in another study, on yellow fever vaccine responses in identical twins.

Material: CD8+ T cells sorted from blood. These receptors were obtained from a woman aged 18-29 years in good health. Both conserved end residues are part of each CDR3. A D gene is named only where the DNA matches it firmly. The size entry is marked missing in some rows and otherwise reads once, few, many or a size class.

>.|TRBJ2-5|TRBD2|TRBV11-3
TGTGCCAGCAGCTTAGAGTGCGGGGGGGCCCGGGAGACCCAGTACTTC
CASSLECGGARETQYF
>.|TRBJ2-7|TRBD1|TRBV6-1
TGTGCCAGCAGTGACTACACAGGGGCCTACGAGCAGTACTTC
CASSDYTGAYEQYF
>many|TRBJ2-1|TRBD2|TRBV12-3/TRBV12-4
TGTGCCAGCAGTTTAGGACCGGGACTAGCCAATGAGCAGTTCTTC
CASSLGPGLANEQFF
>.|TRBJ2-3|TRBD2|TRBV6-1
TGTGCCAGCAGTGCGTTAGCGGGGGCCGCTTATCATACGCAGTATTTT
CASSALAGAAYHTQYF
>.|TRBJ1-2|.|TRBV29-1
TGCAGCGTTGAAGCCGGGGGAGGTCTGGTCCATGGCTACACCTTC
CSVEAGGGLVHGYTF
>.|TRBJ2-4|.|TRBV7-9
TGTGCCAGCAATTTACCGGCGCCTCTAGCCAAAAACATTCAGTACTTC
CASNLPAPLAKNIQYF
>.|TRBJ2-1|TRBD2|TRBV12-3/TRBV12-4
TGTGCCAGCAAAGGGGGGTCGACTAGCGGGGGCGAATTCAATGAGCAGTTCTTC
CASKGGSTSGGEFNEQFF
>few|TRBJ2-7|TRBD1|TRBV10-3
TGTGCCATCAGTGAGTCGACAGGGTGGGGCGATTCCTACGAGCAGTACTTC
CAISESTGWGDSYEQYF
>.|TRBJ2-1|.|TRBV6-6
TGTGCCAGCAGTTACTCCCCACGGGAGACTAATGAGCAGTTCTTC
CASSYSPRETNEQFF
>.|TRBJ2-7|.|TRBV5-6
TGTGCCAGCAGCTCCCGGGAGATTTACGAGCAGTACTTC
CASSSREIYEQYF
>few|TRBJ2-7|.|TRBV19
.
CASTSGTGDYEQYF
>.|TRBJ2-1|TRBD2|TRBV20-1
TGCAGTGCTAGAGATCCTACTAGCGCCACAAATGAGCAGTTCTTC
CSARDPTSATNEQFF
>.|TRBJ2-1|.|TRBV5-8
TGTGCCAGCAGCTTGGCCGGGATCTACAATGAGCAGTTCTTC
CASSLAGIYNEQFF
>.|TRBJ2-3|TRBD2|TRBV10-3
TGTGCCATCAGTTCGAGCGGGAGGGGAGTAGATACGCAGTATTTT
CAISSSGRGVDTQYF
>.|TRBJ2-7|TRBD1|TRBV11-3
TGTGCCAGCAGTCCTACCGGGACAGCCTACGAGCAGTACTTC
CASSPTGTAYEQYF
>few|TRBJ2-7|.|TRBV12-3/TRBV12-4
TGTGCCAGCAGTTTAGTTATAACCCCCTACGAGCAGTACTTC
CASSLVITPYEQYF
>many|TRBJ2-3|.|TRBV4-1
TGCGCCAGCAGCCAAGAGGTGTCCGGGTCCCCCCGCACAGATACGCAGTATTTT
CASSQEVSGSPRTDTQYF
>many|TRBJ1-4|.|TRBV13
TGTGCCAGCAGACCACACCAGAATAATGAAAAACTGTTTTTT
CASRPHQNNEKLFF
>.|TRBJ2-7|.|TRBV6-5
TGTGCCAGCAGTTACCGGGACGGCTCCGGATACGAGCAGTACTTC
CASSYRDGSGYEQYF
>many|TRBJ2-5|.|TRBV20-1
TGCAGTGCTAAATACCTAGAAGGAGGAGGGCACCAAGAGACCCAGTACTTC
CSAKYLEGGGHQETQYF
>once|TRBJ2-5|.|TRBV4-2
TGTGCCAGCAGCCAACTAGGGTGGGAAGAGACCCAGTACTTC
CASSQLGWEETQYF
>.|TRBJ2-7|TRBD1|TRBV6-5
TGTGCCAGCAGTTACTTATCCGGGACAGAGTCCTACGAGCAGTACTTC
CASSYLSGTESYEQYF
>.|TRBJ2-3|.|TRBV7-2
TGTGCCAGCAGCTTAATTTGGATCGGGCAAGATACGCAGTATTTT
CASSLIWIGQDTQYF
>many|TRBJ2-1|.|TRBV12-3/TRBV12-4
TGTGCCAGCACCGGAGGCAATGAGCAGTTCTTC
CASTGGNEQFF